This TCR beta chain was obtained from a study of T cells in Graves' hyperthyroidism and ophthalmopathy (dated by TCRdb to between 2019 and 2020). A note on the overall study: Peripheral blood was sampled at the time of initial diagnosis, prior to any treatment. TCR V-J signatures able to tell the groups apart were searched for in a discovery cohort of 90 to 100 patients, of whom 40 to 45 had Graves' ophthalmopathy and 57 had stable Graves' hyperthyroidism. The paper describes TCR Vbeta CDR3 sequencing of 140 or so peripheral blood samples, made up of some 40 ophthalmopathy patients, 70 to 75 hyperthyroidism patients and 17 progressor patients. The approximately 100 discovery patients were randomly divided into training and test sets at a 7:3 ratio. In addition, the study compared T-cell repertoires in thyroid tissue and in blood from about 6 Graves' hyperthyroidism patients. Prospective prediction of ophthalmopathy was tested in an independent validation cohort consisting of fewer than 20 hyperthyroidism patients and some 16 patients who later progressed to ophthalmopathy. After blood sampling, hyperthyroidism patients were treated with methimazole at a starting dose of 30 mg daily, and ophthalmopathy patients were treated with high-dose intravenous methylprednisolone.

Overall study outcomes, separate from this receptor: Most expanded thyroid clonotypes (frequency above 0.001) were also found in blood, which suggests that blood repertoires may mirror thyroid immune responses. No statistical method was used to fix the sample size in advance, and group allocation was not hidden from the investigators. During validation, the model predicted progression to ophthalmopathy a median of about 5.9 months ahead of onset, with almost 71% sensitivity and around 73% specificity. Ophthalmopathy was separated from stable hyperthyroidism by a 13 V-J signature model, with around 90% sensitivity and about 81% specificity obtained in cross-validation and 80%/75% obtained in testing.

A remark on this clonotype: Its antigen is not yet known. Base qualities are not provided; no much larger clone lies one nucleotide away.

The hyperthyroidism patients were between 18 and 65 years old and newly diagnosed, with a disease duration of less than 2 months. Any patient with an uncontrolled infection, another autoimmune disease, pregnancy or lactation was excluded. Diagnoses were established on the basis of clinical symptoms, serum thyroxine and TRAb, thyroid ultrasound, and orbital computed tomography. For progressor patients, blood was drawn at the first diagnosis of hyperthyroidism, before any ophthalmopathy symptoms had appeared. PBMCs were separated from roughly 10 ml of fresh peripheral blood using Ficoll-Paque density gradient centrifugation. Progressor patients were defined as those initially diagnosed with Graves' hyperthyroidism in whom ophthalmopathy developed during follow-up. Total RNA was extracted with Trizol reagent, and quality was checked on an Agilent 2100 Bioanalyzer. Via the germline V gene, CDR1 is LGHNA and CDR2 YNFKEQ. The CDR3, cysteine through phenylalanine, is 14 amino acids long. The retained sequence is limited to the CDR3, 42 bases, with the frame set at the first base. Cut back by 0 bases and 7 bases, the V and J ends lie 10 bases apart.

The TCR beta CDR3 regions were amplified from RNA transcripts. For the first round of RT-PCR on the TCR CDR3, the HTBI primer set was used together with the Qiagen OneStep RT-PCR kit. The libraries were constructed in a second round of multiplex PCR and then size-selected and purified. The libraries were sequenced on an Illumina HiSeq2000 using paired-end 100 bp reads. The authors' analysis ran thus. SOAPnuke was used to process the raw data, removing reads that contained adapters or uncalled bases, had a mean Phred below 15, or lacked an exact match to the constant primer or identifier. High-quality paired reads were merged with COPE v1.2.5, and unique nucleotide sequences were defined as clonotypes. MiTCR v1.1 was used to align clonotypes to the IMGT TRBV, TRBD and TRBJ reference segments. The analysis included only V-J combinations with a frequency above 0.0001, which together covered approximately 99% of the repertoires. A TCS score was defined as the ratio between F50 (clonal expansion) and ExV (chaos), using BLOSUM62-based TCRdist between CDR3 peptides within each V-J. Welch's t-statistics and random forest reduced roughly 540 V-J features to 10 to 15, which were used in a naive Bayes classifier (R e1071). TCRdb reworked the public reads: Q25 trimming with fastp, MiXCR clone assembly, productive beta chains retained. Records with the same CDR3 protein are collapsed into one entry carrying the most frequent genes and DNA. The V and J calls shown here were made by TCRdb, not taken from the authors' results. The sample table records roughly 400,000 distinct CDR3 sequences; 15% to 19% of these occur just once. The leading ten clones occupy roughly 26% of the sample.

The source of this sequence is a woman aged 18-29 years with Graves' hyperthyroidism that later progressed to Graves' ophthalmopathy. Sequencing was performed on blood. The chain is encoded by TRBV4-2 joined to TRBJ2-1; the D gene identity is not certain. The DNA is TGTGCCAGCAGCCAAGATTTTATGACTAATGAGCAGTTCTTC. Translated, it reads CASSQDFMTNEQFF.